This is a list of T cell receptor beta chains from one sample in a study of Ad26.COV2.S vaccination and SARS-CoV-2 variants. Clones were sequenced by immunoSEQ multiplex PCR, and TCRdb holds only the in-frame ones, with some missing. The data contain roughly 400,000 clones, over 75% of them singletons. The sequencing here drew on peripheral blood, taken in a trial of Ad26.COV2.S vaccine versus placebo. The receptor source for this set is a person between 18 and 60 years old who received the Ad26.COV2.S COVID-19 vaccine or a placebo. Each CDR3 is given with its conserved first and last residue. The order of the fields is CDR3 length, J gene, V gene, clone size, D gene, CDR3 protein, CDR3 DNA. D genes are given only for firm matches. Size values are once, few and many counts, or a class for expanded clones, and some rows have none.

length: 16; J: TRBJ2-1; V: TRBV10-3; size: once; D: TRBD2; CDR3: CAISESGLAAYNEQFF; DNA: TGTGCCATCAGTGAGTCGGGGCTAGCGGCCTACAATGAGCAGTTCTTC
length: 14; J: TRBJ2-2; V: TRBV30; size: .; D: .; CDR3: CAWRLLGGSGELFF; DNA: TGTGCCTGGAGGTTGCTGGGGGGAAGCGGGGAGCTGTTTTTT
length: 15; J: TRBJ1-1; V: TRBV30; size: once; D: .; CDR3: CAWSYPGQRNTEAFF; DNA: TGTGCCTGGAGTTACCCCGGACAGCGGAACACTGAAGCTTTCTTT
length: 14; J: TRBJ2-5; V: TRBV6-5; size: .; D: .; CDR3: CASRTDLYQETQYF; DNA: TGTGCCAGCCGGACAGATTTGTACCAAGAGACCCAGTACTTC
length: 14; J: TRBJ2-3; V: TRBV7-3; size: .; D: .; CDR3: CASGHGGKTDTQYF; DNA: TGTGCCAGCGGACATGGGGGCAAGACAGATACGCAGTATTTT
length: 15; J: TRBJ1-2; V: TRBV5-4; size: .; D: .; CDR3: CASSLVGREVFGYTF; DNA: TGTGCCAGCAGCTTGGTTGGGAGGGAGGTTTTTGGCTACACCTTC
length: 15; J: TRBJ2-7; V: TRBV5-8; size: .; D: TRBD2; CDR3: CASSLKREGSYEQYF; DNA: TGTGCCAGCAGCTTAAAGCGGGAGGGATCCTACGAGCAGTACTTC
length: 16; J: TRBJ2-7; V: TRBV27; size: .; D: .; CDR3: CASSLIASHISYEQYF; DNA: TGTGCCAGCAGTTTAATTGCGAGCCACATTTCCTACGAGCAGTACTTC
length: 17; J: TRBJ2-6; V: TRBV28; size: .; D: TRBD2; CDR3: CASSSLGRGSGANVLTF; DNA: TGTGCCAGCAGTTCCCTCGGGAGGGGATCCGGGGCCAACGTCCTGACTTTC
length: 16; J: TRBJ2-2; V: TRBV19; size: .; D: .; CDR3: CASSMGGIANTGELFF; DNA: TGTGCCAGTAGTATGGGTGGTATCGCGAACACCGGGGAGCTGTTTTTT
length: 18; J: TRBJ2-2; V: TRBV4-2; size: .; D: TRBD2; CDR3: CASSSIGAGGPNTGELFF; DNA: TGTGCCAGCAGCTCAATAGGAGCGGGAGGACCGAACACCGGGGAGCTGTTTTTT